Listed below are T cell receptor beta chains from one sample, sequenced in a study of blood T cell repertoires in COVID-19. Only in-frame clones appear in the TCRdb table, and some are missing; sequencing was by immunoSEQ multiplex PCR. The sample consists of approximately 210,000 clones, 84% of them appearing once. The specimen sequenced was peripheral blood. Receptors originate from a woman aged 80 or over with COVID-19, enrolled during active disease. CDR3s include the opening cysteine and the closing phenylalanine or tryptophan. A D gene is named only where the DNA matches it firmly. Clone size appears in some rows only: once, few, many, or a class for an expanded clone.

j_gene,v_gene,abundance,len,d_gene,CDR3nt,CDR3aa
TRBJ2-1,TRBV2,NA,13,TRBD2,TGTGCCAGCAAGGCTAGCGGGCCCAATGAGCAGTTCTTC,CASKASGPNEQFF
TRBJ1-2,TRBV2,NA,14,TRBD1,TGTGCCAGCTTAGAACAGGGGGTAGCCAACGGCTACACCTTC,CASLEQGVANGYTF
TRBJ2-5,TRBV3-1/TRBV3-2,NA,17,TRBD2,TGTGCCAGCAGCCTCCCCGGAGTAGCGGGGGCACAAGAGACCCAGTACTTC,CASSLPGVAGAQETQYF
TRBJ2-5,TRBV18,NA,15,TRBD2,TGTGCCAGCTCAGCTAGCGGGGGGGCTAAGAAGACCCAGTACTTC,CASSASGGAKKTQYF
TRBJ1-5,TRBV28,NA,13,NA,TGTGCCAGCAGATCTGGGGGGGATCAGCCCCAGCATTTT,CASRSGGDQPQHF
TRBJ1-4,TRBV19,NA,13,NA,TGTGCCAGTACAGGATACACTAATGAAAAACTGTTTTTT,CASTGYTNEKLFF
TRBJ1-1,TRBV7-2,few,14,NA,TGTGCCAGCAGCTTAGTAAGGGGGAACACTGAAGCTTTCTTT,CASSLVRGNTEAFF
TRBJ1-5,TRBV19,NA,14,NA,TGTGCCAGTAGTATCCAGGGAGGTAATCAGCCCCAGCATTTT,CASSIQGGNQPQHF
TRBJ1-1,TRBV27,NA,13,NA,TGTGCCAGCAGTTTACGGGGAAACTTTGAAGCTTTCTTT,CASSLRGNFEAFF
TRBJ1-2,TRBV30,NA,14,TRBD1,TGTGCCTGGAACCCGGGACAGGGAGGCTATGGCTACACCTTC,CAWNPGQGGYGYTF
TRBJ2-3,TRBV7-3,NA,14,TRBD1,TGTGCCAGTCTGAAAGGGGGCCCCACAGATACGCAGTATTTT,CASLKGGPTDTQYF
TRBJ2-1,TRBV4-2,NA,16,TRBD1,TGTGCCAGCAGCCCACCGGGACAGGGGGCTGGGGGTGAGCAGTTCTTC,CASSPPGQGAGGEQFF
TRBJ2-5,TRBV28,NA,15,TRBD2,TGTGCCAGCAGCCATCATAGCGGGGGGTTAGAGACCCAGTACTTC,CASSHHSGGLETQYF
TRBJ1-1,TRBV24-1,NA,13,NA,TGTGCCAGCCAGGAGGAGGGGAGGTCTGAAGCTTTCTTT,CASQEEGRSEAFF
TRBJ2-1,TRBV5-8,NA,13,TRBD1,TGTGCCAGCGGCCAGACAGGGACCTATGAGCAGTTCTTC,CASGQTGTYEQFF
TRBJ2-1,TRBV7-2,NA,13,NA,TGTGCCAGCAGCCCGACTAGTTACAATGAGCAGTTCTTC,CASSPTSYNEQFF
TRBJ2-3,TRBV5-1,once,16,TRBD1,TGCGCCAGCAGCTTCAGCATCGACAGGGTAACAGATACGCAGTATTTT,CASSFSIDRVTDTQYF
TRBJ1-5,TRBV30,NA,14,TRBD1,TGTGCCTGGACGGGACAGATGGGGAATCAGCCCCAGCATTTT,CAWTGQMGNQPQHF
TRBJ2-2,TRBV4-2,NA,15,NA,TGTGCCAGCAGCCAAGATTATGGGAGCACCGGGGAGCTGTTTTTT,CASSQDYGSTGELFF
TRBJ1-2,TRBV3-1/TRBV3-2,NA,15,TRBD1,TGTGCCAGCAGCCAAGCCCCGATACAGGGGTATGGCTACACCTTC,CASSQAPIQGYGYTF
TRBJ1-5,TRBV30,NA,13,NA,TGTGCCTGGAGTTCACGGGGGGATGGGACCCAGCATTTT,CAWSSRGDGTQHF
TRBJ1-2,TRBV19,few,16,NA,TGTGCCAGTAGTATGGGGGGTTTAACAGTCGGGAATGGCTACACCTTC,CASSMGGLTVGNGYTF
TRBJ2-7,TRBV18,once,15,TRBD1,TGTGCCAGCTCACCAGAGACAGGGGGCAGGTACGAGCAGTACTTC,CASSPETGGRYEQYF
TRBJ2-7,TRBV5-6,NA,15,NA,TGTGCCAGCAGCCTACCGGGACAAAATACCTACGAGCAGTACTTC,CASSLPGQNTYEQYF
TRBJ1-5,TRBV6-5,NA,15,NA,TGTGCCAGCAGTTTACAGCTTCCAAGCAATCAGCCCCAGCATTTT,CASSLQLPSNQPQHF
TRBJ1-1,TRBV27,NA,16,TRBD1,TGTGCCAGCAGCCTACAGACAGGGCCATGGGGCACTGAAGCTTTCTTT,CASSLQTGPWGTEAFF
TRBJ2-5,TRBV18,NA,15,NA,TGTGCCAGCTCAGCACCCTGGACAGCCCAAGAGACCCAGTACTTC,CASSAPWTAQETQYF
TRBJ1-1,TRBV19,NA,15,TRBD1,TGTGCCAGTAGTATACAGCCGCAGGGGGCGAGTGAAGCTTTCTTT,CASSIQPQGASEAFF
TRBJ1-1,TRBV9,once,14,NA,TGTGCCAGCAGCGTGCGGGGTGGGGACACTGAAGCTTTCTTT,CASSVRGGDTEAFF
TRBJ2-1,TRBV7-6,NA,17,TRBD2,TGTGCCAGCACCACTTTAACTGCGGGGGGCTCCTACAATGAGCAGTTCTTC,CASTTLTAGGSYNEQFF
TRBJ1-2,TRBV7-9,few,14,NA,TGTGCCAGCAACCCAGGGTCAGGGACTAAAGGCTACACCTTC,CASNPGSGTKGYTF
TRBJ1-1,TRBV5-5,NA,13,NA,TGTGCCAGCAGCAGACGGGACTGGACTGAAGCTTTCTTT,CASSRRDWTEAFF
TRBJ2-2,TRBV5-4,NA,14,NA,TGTGCCAGCAGCTCGACAGGCTGGACCGGGGAGCTGTTTTTT,CASSSTGWTGELFF
TRBJ2-1,TRBV11-2,once,16,TRBD2,TGTGCCAGCAGCTTAGAATTGCTAGCGGGGGAAGGTGAGCAGTTCTTC,CASSLELLAGEGEQFF
TRBJ1-1,TRBV28,NA,12,TRBD1,TGTGCCAGCAGTCAGGGGGCCCTCGGAGCTTTCTTT,CASSQGALGAFF
TRBJ1-2,TRBV5-4,NA,16,TRBD1,TGTGCCAGCAGCGGGGGGACAGCCTCCAGCGCTAATGGCTACACCTTC,CASSGGTASSANGYTF
TRBJ1-2,TRBV2,NA,15,NA,TGTGCCAGCAGTGAAGTGCGGGGTATCGACTATGGCTACACCTTC,CASSEVRGIDYGYTF
TRBJ1-4,TRBV19,NA,12,NA,TGTGCCACCATGGGAGGTGGTGAAAAACTGTTTTTT,CATMGGGEKLFF
TRBJ1-2,TRBV7-8,NA,14,NA,TGTGCCAGCAGCTTAGAGACAGGCCAAGATGGCTACACCTTC,CASSLETGQDGYTF